The 32 T cell receptor beta chains presented below share a single source sample, sequenced in a study of graft-versus-host responses after intestinal transplantation. Intraepithelial and lamina propria lymphocytes were freed from processed graft tissue. Some clones are missing from TCRdb's copy, which holds only in-frame ones; the method was immunoSEQ multiplex PCR. The table has roughly 27,000 clones, about three quarters seen once. Material: ileum tissue, obtained 98 days after intestinal transplantation. These receptors all come from a human patient who received an intestinal transplant, so some T cells may come from the graft donor.

The gene calls are TRBV10-3 and TRBJ1-1; tentatively, D is TRBD1 (5 bases). V was clipped by 4 bases and J by 2 bases, with 14 bases between them. Germline V gene lookup returns CDR1 ENHRY and CDR2 SYGVKD. The CDR3 has 15 amino acids. CDR3 coding DNA: TGTGCCATCAGTGGAGGGACCAGTACCAACACTGAAGCTTTCTTT. This encodes CAISGGTSTNTEAFF.

V is TRBV7-9 and J is TRBJ1-4; 12 bases are a match to TRBD1. The germline V gene has CDR1 SEHNR and CDR2 FQNEAQ (reference sequence). The CDR3 loop spans 16 amino acids. V gave up 8 bases and J gave up 3 bases; unmatched junction bases: 7. The CDR3 sequence: CASVGTGGASNEKLFF. CDR3 DNA sequence: TGTGCCAGCGTGGGGACAGGGGGCGCTTCTAATGAAAAACTGTTTTTT.

This rearrangement joins TRBV11-3 to TRBJ2-7; D is possibly TRBD2 (7 bases). The V end was cut by 1 base, the J end by 0 bases, with 16 bases between. This CDR3 region has 17 residues. Looked up from germline, CDR1 is SGHNT and CDR2 is YENEEA. CDR3 nucleotide sequence: TGTGCCAGCAGCTTAGTGGCGGGGGCAGGGAGCTCCTACGAGCAGTACTTC. Translation gives CASSLVAGAGSSYEQYF. Full variable domain (remainder filled in from reference TRBV11-3 and TRBJ2-7): EAGVVQSPRYKIIEKKQPVAFWCNPISGHNTLYWYLQNLGQGPELLIRYENEEAVDDSQLPKDRFSAERLKGVDSTLKIQPAELGDSAVYLCASSLVAGAGSSYEQYFGPGTRLTVT.

The CDR3 reads CASGGRASSYNSPLHF. In DNA, the CDR3 is TGTGCCAGCGGTGGCAGGGCAAGCTCCTATAATTCACCCCTCCACTTT. The rearrangement links TRBV6-1 to TRBJ1-6; perhaps TRBD1 as D (5 bases). CDR3 length: 16 amino acids. Germline CDR1 and CDR2: MNHNS and SASEGT. V lost 8 bases and J 0 bases, leaving 14 bases between the germline ends.

The rearrangement joins TRBV6-6 to TRBJ2-5; 8 nucleotides line up with TRBD2. The V and J ends lost 4 bases and 5 bases, in that order; junction bases with no gene match: 6. The germline V gene has CDR1 MNHNY and CDR2 SVGAGI (reference sequence). This CDR3 is built from 14 residues. The CDR3 DNA follows: TGTGCCAGCAGTTTAGCGGGAAAGAGTGAGACCCAGTACTTC. It yields the protein CASSLAGKSETQYF.

This clone occurred a few times. Additional DNA sequences in this sample encode the identical CDR3. The V and J genes are TRBV28 and TRBJ2-7; D gene uncertain. Trimming took off 3 bases at V and 7 bases at J, with 10 bases between the two ends. Per the germline V gene, CDR1 is MDHEN and CDR2 is SYDVKM. The CDR3 covers 12 residues. The CDR3 is CASSFGVGEQYF. In nucleotides, the CDR3 is TGTGCCAGCAGTTTTGGGGTGGGAGAGCAGTACTTC.

This clone was found a few times. DNA for the CDR3: TGTGCCAGCAGCCCGGCTAGGGGGAGGACTGAAGCTTTCTTT. It codes for CASSPARGRTEAFF. V is TRBV7-8 and J is TRBJ1-1; a possible D gene is TRBD1 (6 bases). Trimming took 5 bases from V and 5 from J, leaving 15 bases between them. CDR1 and CDR2 from the germline V gene are SGHVS and FQNEAQ. The CDR3 contains 14 residues.

The genes are TRBV4-1 and TRBJ2-3; D call uncertain. CDR1 is MGHRA and CDR2 is YSYEKL in the germline V gene. The CDR3 contains 12 residues. V lost 5 bases and J lost 0, with 3 bases in between. The chain's CDR3 is CASSGSTDTQYF. The CDR3, as DNA: TGCGCCAGCAGCGGGAGCACAGATACGCAGTATTTT.

The chain links TRBV6-1 to TRBJ1-6; D gene uncertain. Between the trimmed V and J ends, which lost 6 bases and 7 bases, there was a span of 16 bases. Germline assignment: CDR1 MNHNS and CDR2 SASEGT. The CDR3 consists of 15 residues. The CDR3 bases are TGTGCCAGCAGAAGAACTGGCCAAGGCAATTCACCCCTCCACTTT. Protein: CASRRTGQGNSPLHF.

The chain is built from TRBV10-1 and TRBJ2-7; 8 bases map to TRBD1. CDR3 length: 12 amino acids. Germline V CDR1 and CDR2: WNHNN, SYGVQD (reference sequence). V shed 6 bases, J shed 5 bases, and the junction held 3 bases outside the gene matches. CDR3: CASSAGGNEQYF. CDR3 bases: TGCGCCAGCAGCGCAGGGGGCAACGAGCAGTACTTC.

The chain combines TRBV6-1 with TRBJ2-2; 7 bases fit TRBD1. Losses at the gene ends were 4 bases for V and 7 bases for J; bases not matched to a gene: 6. From germline, CDR1 is MNHNS and CDR2 SASEGT. The CDR3 loop spans 14 amino acids. This chain's CDR3 is CASSATGIGGELFF. The CDR3 DNA is TGTGCCAGCAGTGCGACAGGGATCGGCGGGGAGCTGTTTTTT.

This clone was seen more than once but under ten times. The chain joins TRBV14 to TRBJ1-2, with D perhaps matching TRBD1 (5 bases). Trimming took off 0 bases at V and 6 bases at J, with 17 bases between the two ends. CDR1 is SGHDN, CDR2 FVKESK, per germline. CDR3 length: 16 residues. CDR3 sequence (DNA): TGTGCCAGCAGCCAAGATGCTCACAGGAGATGGGATGGCTACACCTTC. Protein sequence: CASSQDAHRRWDGYTF.

This clone is a singleton in its sample. Here the CDR3 DNA reads TGTGCCAGCAGTTCAGGCTATAAGGACAGGGTGAACACTGAAGCTTTCTTT. It specifies CASSSGYKDRVNTEAFF. The V gene is TRBV28, the J gene TRBJ1-1, with 8 bases aligning to TRBD1. V was pared by 4 bases and J by 0 bases, with 10 bases of the junction left unmatched. Germline V gene sequence: CDR1 MDHEN, CDR2 SYDVKM. The CDR3 has 17 residues. The entire variable domain, with the rest obtained from reference TRBV28 and TRBJ1-1, is as follows: DVKVTQSSRYLVKRTGEKVFLECVQDMDHENMFWYRQDPGLGLRLIYFSYDVKMKEKGDIPEGYSVSREKKERFSLILESASTNQTSMYLCASSSGYKDRVNTEAFFGQGTRLTVV.

About this clone: The sample contains more than one DNA sequence encoding this CDR3. This chain joins TRBV7-8 and TRBJ1-4; D call uncertain. V was trimmed by 1 base and J by 2 bases, leaving 8 bases between them. This CDR3 is 15 amino acids long. Germline V CDR1 and CDR2: SGHVS, FQNEAQ. CDR3: CASSLDDRTNEKLFF. The DNA of the CDR3 is TGTGCCAGCAGCTTAGACGATCGGACTAATGAAAAACTGTTTTTT. Using reference TRBV7-8 and TRBJ1-4 for the parts outside the CDR3, the full variable domain is GAGVSQSPRYKVAKRGQDVALRCDPISGHVSLFWYQQALGQGPEFLTYFQNEAQLDKSGLPSDRFFAERPEGSVSTLKIQRTQQEDSAVYLCASSLDDRTNEKLFFGSGTQLSVL.

This clone was detected only once. The CDR3, as DNA: TGCGCCAGCGGGGCAGGGGGAAACACCGGGGAGCTGTTTTTT. Its translation: CASGAGGNTGELFF. This chain joins TRBV5-1 and TRBJ2-2, with 7 nucleotides matching TRBD1. Germline trimming cut 7 bases from V and 2 bases from J; bases unmatched to any gene: 5. The CDR3 totals 14 residues. Per the germline V gene, CDR1 is SGHRS and CDR2 is YFSETQ.

The chain employs TRBV5-1 and TRBJ1-1; 9 bases agree with TRBD1. Germline CDR1 reads SGHRS; CDR2 reads YFSETQ. V was pared by 4 bases and J by 7 bases, with 5 bases of the junction left unmatched. This CDR3 region has 13 residues. The CDR3 is CASSPGTGIEAFF. Here the CDR3 DNA reads TGCGCCAGCAGCCCCGGGACAGGGATTGAAGCTTTCTTT.

The DNA of the CDR3 is TGTGCCAGCAGCATAAACGGACAGCTGGGGACTGAAGCTTTCTTT. This gives the protein CASSINGQLGTEAFF. The J gene is TRBJ1-1, the V gene TRBV7-2; tentatively, D is TRBD1 (6 bases). The CDR3 loop spans 15 amino acids. V dropped 5 bases and J dropped 5 bases, with 18 bases sitting between them. Looked up from germline, CDR1 is SGHTA and CDR2 is FQGNSA.

DNA for the CDR3: TGTGCCAGCAGTGGGGGACCCGGGGATGACAATGAGCAGTTCTTC. It encodes CASSGGPGDDNEQFF. V is TRBV2 and J is TRBJ2-1, with D possibly being TRBD1 or TRBD2 (5 bases each). The V gene lost 4 bases and the J gene lost 5 bases, with 15 bases spanning the gap. The CDR3 has 15 amino acids. Germline assignment: CDR1 SNHLY and CDR2 FYNNEI.

A note on this clone: In this CDR3 the conserved last residue, phenylalanine or tryptophan, is missing, so a read error is likely. The chain recombines TRBV7-8 with TRBJ1-2; D gene uncertain. V was cut by 5 bases and J by 3 bases, with 10 bases left in between. This CDR3 has 13 residues. Per the germline V gene, CDR1 is SGHVS and CDR2 is FQNEAQ. CDR3 sequence reads: CASSPGIYYGYTL. The CDR3 DNA is TGTGCCAGCAGCCCCGGGATCTACTATGGCTACACCCTC.

The V and J genes are TRBV21-1 and TRBJ1-5. TRBV21-1 is noted as a pseudogene. The length of the CDR3 is 16 residues. The CDR3 coding sequence is TGTGCCAGCAGCACCACTTCAGAGGGGGAGGGTCAGCCCCAGCATTTT. It specifies CASSTTSEGEGQPQHF.

The chain recombines TRBV20-1 with TRBJ1-2; D not certain. Trimming stripped 5 bases from V and 6 bases from J, with 10 bases between. The CDR3 is 11 residues long. Germline loops: CDR1 DFQATT, CDR2 SNEGSKA (reference sequence). CDR3 in DNA: TGCAGTGCTTATGGAGGGAATGGCTACACCTTC. This gives the protein CSAYGGNGYTF.

V and J are TRBV7-2 and TRBJ2-2; D perhaps matches TRBD2 (5 bases). Per germline, CDR1 SGHTA and CDR2 FQGNSA. Trimming shortened V by 5 bases and J by 4 bases, and 11 bases separated the two germline ends. The CDR3 sequence is 14 residues long. In DNA, the CDR3 is TGTGCCAGCAGCCCAACTAGTGGCACCGGGGAGCTGTTTTTT. Encoded protein: CASSPTSGTGELFF.

The V and J genes are TRBV5-6 and TRBJ1-2, with TRBD1 matching 7 bases. Germline V gene sequence: CDR1 SGHDT, CDR2 YYEEEE. The J segment lost 3 bases and the V segment lost 0 bases, leaving 5 bases of the junction unmatched. The CDR3 sequence is 15 residues long. The CDR3 here is CASSLGQGMHYGYTF. CDR3 bases: TGTGCCAGCAGCTTGGGACAGGGAATGCACTATGGCTACACCTTC.

CDR3 in DNA: TGTGCCAGCAGCTTACCACAGGGTTCACCCCTCCACTTT. Translating gives CASSLPQGSPLHF. The J gene is TRBJ1-6, the V gene TRBV7-9; D is possibly TRBD1 (6 bases). The V and J ends lost 2 bases and 9 bases respectively, with 8 bases between them. The CDR3 is made up of 13 amino acids. Per the germline V gene, CDR1 is SEHNR and CDR2 is FQNEAQ (reference sequence).

This sequence joins TRBV11-1 and TRBJ2-3, with 7 bases that match TRBD1. Germline assignment: CDR1 SGHAT and CDR2 FQDESV (reference sequence). The V and J ends lost 3 bases and 2 bases, in that order; junction bases with no gene match: 5. CDR3 length equals 15 residues. CDR3 loop: CASSFRGLFTDTQYF. The CDR3, as DNA: TGTGCCAGCAGCTTCAGGGGGTTATTCACAGATACGCAGTATTTT.

V gene TRBV5-1 combines with J gene TRBJ2-7; the D gene is possibly TRBD2 (6 bases). The CDR3 covers 13 residues. The germline CDR1 and CDR2 sequences are SGHRS and YFSETQ. V lost 2 bases to trimming and J lost 7 bases, with 13 bases between them. CDR3 protein: CASSFIGGEEQYF. The DNA for the CDR3 is TGCGCCAGCAGCTTTATCGGGGGAGAGGAGCAGTACTTC.

The chain recombines TRBV5-8 with TRBJ1-5; 10 nucleotides match TRBD1. CDR1 SGHTS and CDR2 YDEGEE come from the germline V gene. With 3 bases clipped from V and 5 bases from J, the junction kept 5 bases outside the gene matches. The length of the CDR3 is 15 residues. This CDR3 reads CASSYRDRGYQPQHF. The CDR3 coding sequence is TGTGCCAGCAGCTACCGGGACAGGGGCTATCAGCCCCAGCATTTT.

The rearrangement uses TRBV2 and TRBJ2-2; D possibly uses TRBD1 or TRBD2 (6 bases each). Trimming removed 9 bases from V and 1 base from J, with 12 bases in between. This CDR3 is 14 amino acids long. Germline CDR1 reads SNHLY; CDR2 reads FYNNEI. CDR3 protein: CASRGVRNTGELFF. The CDR3 region has the DNA TGTGCCAGTAGGGGGGTAAGGAACACCGGGGAGCTGTTTTTT.

The chain links TRBV7-8 to TRBJ2-5, with D hard to call. The germline CDR1 and CDR2 sequences are SGHVS and FQNEAQ. CDR3 length equals 11 residues. The germline V and J ends were trimmed by 5 bases and 4 bases, with 5 bases remaining between them. In nucleotides, the CDR3 is TGTGCCAGCAGCCCTGGAGAGACCCAGTACTTC. Translating gives CASSPGETQYF.

Here the CDR3 DNA reads TGTGCCAGCAGCTTGGAGACACCGGCCGACTTTCTGAGCACAGATACGCAGTATTTT. This translates into CASSLETPADFLSTDTQYF. The rearrangement uses TRBV5-6 and TRBJ2-3, with D unresolved. Deletions cut 0 bases from V and 0 bases from J, with 20 bases between. CDR3 length: 19 amino acids. The germline V gene has CDR1 SGHDT and CDR2 YYEEEE.

This CDR3 reads CASRPAGGSNTEAFF. The CDR3 DNA is TGTGCCAGCAGACCCGCGGGGGGCTCGAACACTGAAGCTTTCTTT. V and J are TRBV6-6 and TRBJ1-1; a possible D gene is TRBD1 (6 bases). There are 15 residues in the CDR3. From germline, CDR1 is MNHNY and CDR2 SVGAGI (reference sequence). Trimming removed 6 bases at V and 1 base at J, with 15 bases between.

The gene calls are TRBV30 and TRBJ1-3; D is uncertain. The V gene lost 0 bases and the J gene lost 1 base, with 4 bases spanning the gap. The germline CDR1 and CDR2 sequences are GTSNPN and SVGIG (reference sequence). The CDR3 is 13 amino acids. DNA of the CDR3: TGTGCCTGGAGTGTTGGATCTGGAAACACCATATATTTT. This codes for CAWSVGSGNTIYF.